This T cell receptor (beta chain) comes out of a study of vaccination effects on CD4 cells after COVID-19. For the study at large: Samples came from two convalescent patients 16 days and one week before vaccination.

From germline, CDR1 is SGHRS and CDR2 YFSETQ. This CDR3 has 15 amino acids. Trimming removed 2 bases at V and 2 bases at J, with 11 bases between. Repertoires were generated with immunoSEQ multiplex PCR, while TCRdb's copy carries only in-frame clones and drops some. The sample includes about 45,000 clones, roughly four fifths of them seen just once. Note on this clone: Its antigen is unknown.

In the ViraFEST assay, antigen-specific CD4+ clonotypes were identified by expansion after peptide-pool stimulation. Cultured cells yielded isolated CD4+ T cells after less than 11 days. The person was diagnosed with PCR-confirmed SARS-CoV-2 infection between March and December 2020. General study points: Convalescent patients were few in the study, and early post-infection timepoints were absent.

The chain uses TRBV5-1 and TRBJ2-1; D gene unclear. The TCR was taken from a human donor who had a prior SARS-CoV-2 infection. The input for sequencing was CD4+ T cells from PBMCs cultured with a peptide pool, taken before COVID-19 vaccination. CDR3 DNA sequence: TGCGCCAGCAGCTTCCTGCAGGCGACCTACAATGAGCAGTTCTTC. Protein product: CASSFLQATYNEQFF. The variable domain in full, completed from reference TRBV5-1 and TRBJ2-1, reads KAGVTQTPRYLIKTRGQQVTLSCSPISGHRSVSWYQQTPGQGLQFLFEYFSETQRNKGNFPGRFSGRQFSNSRSEMNVSTLELGDSALYLCASSFLQATYNEQFFGPGTRLTVL.